Presented here are 32 T cell receptor beta chains from one specimen sequenced in a study of post-analysis software for immune sequencing data. Broader study findings: A handful of TRBV segments (TRBV5-6, TRBV5-1 and TRBV20-1 among them) occurred more frequently in patients than in controls.

No antigens are known for them. Libraries were made from TCR beta cDNA, and they carried unique molecular identifiers. TCRdb re-derived calls from the PCR reads in MiXCR, one entry per CDR3 protein. Of approximately 260,000 distinct CDR3 sequences in the sample, 36% were seen once. The sample comprised blood. These receptor sequences come from a girl aged 5-17 years with multiple sclerosis.

This clonotype was detected only a few times. The chain is built from TRBV5-6 and TRBJ1-2; no clear D. This CDR3 region has 14 residues. Trimming pared 7 bases from V and 1 base from J, leaving 14 bases between. CDR1 is SGHDT, CDR2 YYEEEE, per germline. The CDR3, as DNA: TGTGCCAGCCAGCTTAAAAGATTTAACTATGGCTACACCTTC. It codes for CASQLKRFNYGYTF.

This clonotype was detected a few times. The chain joins TRBV7-6 to TRBJ2-1; 10 positions match TRBD1. Germline loops: CDR1 SGHVS, CDR2 FNYEAQ. The CDR3 consists of 13 residues. The V and J ends lost 5 bases and 10 bases, in that order; junction bases with no gene match: 5. The CDR3 protein is CASSGPGQGEQFF. CDR3 nucleotides: TGTGCCAGCAGCGGGCCGGGACAGGGGGAGCAGTTCTTC.

In its sample, this clonotype was seen many times. The chain recombines TRBV6-1 with TRBJ2-3; D perhaps matches TRBD1 (6 bases). The CDR3 consists of 12 residues. CDR1 is MNHNS and CDR2 is SASEGT in the germline V gene. V shed 8 bases and J shed 5 bases, with 11 bases lying between them. For the CDR3, the DNA is TGTGCCAGCGAGAGGGGGAGAGATACGCAGTATTTT. Translated: CASERGRDTQYF.

This clonotype was counted ten times or more. The rearrangement links TRBV7-2 to TRBJ2-2, with TRBD1 matching 9 bases. This CDR3 spans 18 amino acids. Per the germline V gene, CDR1 is SGHTA and CDR2 is FQGNSA. V shed 4 bases, J shed 4 bases, and the junction held 13 bases outside the gene matches. In DNA, the CDR3 is TGTGCCAGCAGCTACGGGACAGGGAGTTATCGAAGCACCGGGGAGCTGTTTTTT. It is translated as CASSYGTGSYRSTGELFF.

This clonotype was counted between two and nine times. The rearrangement links TRBV19 to TRBJ2-1, with TRBD1 identical over 9 bases. This CDR3 has 16 amino acids. Germline V CDR1 and CDR2: LNHDA, SQIVND (reference sequence). V lost 7 bases and J lost 3; bases outside the gene matches: 10. CDR3 region: CASIPTGGKGYNEQFF. The CDR3 DNA reads as TGTGCCAGTATACCGACAGGGGGGAAGGGCTACAATGAGCAGTTCTTC.

This clonotype was detected a few times. V is TRBV4-1 and J is TRBJ2-2, with 8 bases matching TRBD1. The CDR3 has 16 residues. The V segment lost 1 base and the J segment 5 bases; nucleotides outside the gene matches: 6. Germline CDR1 reads MGHRA; CDR2 reads YSYEKL. CDR3 DNA sequence: TGCGCCAGCAGCCAAGCGCAGGGGGCATGGACCGGGGAGCTGTTTTTT. Its translation: CASSQAQGAWTGELFF.

A note on this clonotype: Since a much larger clone is just one base distant, this may be a read error. This chain uses TRBV20-1 with TRBJ2-1; possible D gene TRBD2, 6 bases. The CDR3 has 12 amino acids. Germline V gives CDR1 DFQATT, CDR2 SNEGSKA (reference sequence). The CDR3, as DNA: TGCAGGGCCCAGGGACTGTACAATGAGCAGTTCTTC. Its translation is CRAQGLYNEQFF.

This clonotype has a count of ten or more. The chain has TRBV15 and TRBJ1-5; 7 nucleotides agree with TRBD1. V was clipped by 5 bases and J by 3 bases; unmatched bases: 10. CDR1 is LNHNV and CDR2 is YYDKDF in the germline V gene (reference sequence). The CDR3 has 16 residues. The CDR3 DNA is TGTGCCACCAGCGGTGGGACAGCGGGCGACAATCAGCCCCAGCATTTT. It codes for CATSGGTAGDNQPQHF.

With regard to this clonotype: Here the CDR3 omits its conserved ending phenylalanine or tryptophan, so a read error is the likely source. The chain carries TRBV7-2 and TRBJ2-2; no clear D gene. Trimming took off 5 bases at V and 1 base at J, with 8 bases between the two ends. CDR1 and CDR2 (germline): SGHTA, FQGNSA. This CDR3 comprises 14 residues. CDR3 region: CASSLDQNTGELFC. In DNA, the CDR3 is TGTGCCAGCAGCCTTGACCAGAACACCGGGGAGCTGTTTTGT.

A few counts support this clonotype. One junction end disagrees with the germline gene, perhaps due to a read error. The CDR3 DNA sequence: TGTGTCAGCAGCATTACAGGGGCTGAAGCTTTCTTT. Protein sequence: CVSSITGAEAFF. The chain recombines TRBV11-2 with TRBJ1-1, with 7 bases matching TRBD1. The CDR3 covers 12 residues. The germline V gene encodes CDR1 SGHAT and CDR2 FQNNGV. Combining the CDR3 with reference TRBV11-2 and TRBJ1-1 gives the whole variable domain EAGVAQSPRYKIIEKRQSVAFWCNPISGHATLYWYQQILGQGPKLLIQFQNNGVVDDSQLPKDRFSAERLKGVDSTLKIQPAKLEDSAVYLCVSSITGAEAFFGQGTRLTVV.

The chain combines TRBV5-1 with TRBJ1-4, with 8 bases lining up with TRBD1. This CDR3 is 16 amino acids long. Germline CDR1 reads SGHRS; CDR2 reads YFSETQ. V dropped 2 bases and J dropped 8; count of bases not matched to a gene: 11. The CDR3 bases are TGCGCCAGCAGCTTTCCAGGGGGCACGGGAGAGGAAAAACTGTTTTTT. Protein: CASSFPGGTGEEKLFF.

This chain links TRBV7-2 with TRBJ2-1; D unresolved. The CDR3 has 12 residues. The V and J ends lost 0 bases and 10 bases respectively, with 7 bases between them. Germline V gives CDR1 SGHTA, CDR2 FQGNSA. The CDR3 DNA reads TGTGCCAGCAGCTTAGCGCTCAACGAGCAGTTCTTC. As protein: CASSLALNEQFF.

The chain joins TRBV3-1 to TRBJ1-3, with D possibly being TRBD1 (5 bases). This CDR3 region has 14 residues. With 1 base removed from V and 2 bases from J, the gap between germline ends came to 6 bases. The germline V gene encodes CDR1 LGHDT and CDR2 YNNKEL (reference sequence). The CDR3 nucleotides are TGTGCCAGCAGCCAAGGCAGGGCTGGAAACACCATATATTTT. Amino acid sequence: CASSQGRAGNTIYF.

This clonotype has ten or more counts. The chain employs TRBV20-1 and TRBJ2-5; 13 bases agree with TRBD2. The CDR3 length is 15 residues. The germline gives CDR1 DFQATT, CDR2 SNEGSKA (reference sequence). After removal of 6 bases from V and 4 bases from J, the junction contained 8 bases not matched to a gene. The CDR3 spells CSARKTSGRPETQYF. CDR3 nucleotides: TGCAGTGCCCGCAAGACTAGCGGGAGGCCAGAGACCCAGTACTTC.

In its sample, this clonotype was seen many times. The chain couples TRBV5-1 to TRBJ2-3; the D is unclear. Trimming pared 2 bases from V and 1 base from J, leaving 5 bases between. This CDR3 is built from 13 residues. Germline CDR1 SGHRS, CDR2 YFSETQ. The CDR3 nucleotides are TGCGCCAGCAGCTTACCTGGCACAGATACGCAGTATTTT. This sequence encodes CASSLPGTDTQYF.

This clonotype was counted many times. The V call is TRBV29-1, the J call TRBJ1-2; D may be TRBD1 (5 bases). V was cut by 4 bases and J by 1 base, with 13 bases left in between. The germline V gene has CDR1 SQVTM and CDR2 ANQGSEA. The CDR3 is made up of 14 amino acids. For the CDR3, the DNA is TGCAGCGTTGGGGATGGGACGTATAACTATGGCTACACCTTC. Encoded protein: CSVGDGTYNYGYTF.

The V and J genes are TRBV6-1 and TRBJ2-3; the match to TRBD1 covers 10 bases. V dropped 4 bases and J dropped 4; count of bases not matched to a gene: 5. There are 15 residues in the CDR3. Germline lookup yields CDR1 MNHNS and CDR2 SASEGT. The CDR3 here is CASSGGQGTADTQYF. The CDR3 DNA is TGTGCCAGCAGTGGGGGACAGGGGACCGCAGATACGCAGTATTTT.

This clonotype has a handful of counts. The gene calls are TRBV20-1 and TRBJ2-5; D unresolved. CDR3 length: 13 residues. The V end was cut by 1 base, the J end by 5 bases, with 11 bases between. CDR1 is DFQATT and CDR2 is SNEGSKA in the germline V gene (reference sequence). The CDR3 coding sequence is TGCAGTGCTAGAGCAAGGCCCTGGGAGACCCAGTACTTC. This gives the protein CSARARPWETQYF.

This clonotype has a count of ten or more. The rearrangement links TRBV20-1 to TRBJ2-1; D remains unclear. The CDR3 is made up of 14 amino acids. The V gene lost 1 base and the J gene lost 10 bases, with 17 bases spanning the gap. Germline V CDR1 and CDR2: DFQATT, SNEGSKA (reference sequence). CDR3 sequence: CSARAATEPGEQFF. The DNA of the CDR3 is TGCAGTGCTAGAGCGGCGACCGAGCCCGGAGAGCAGTTCTTC.

Many counts were recorded for this clonotype. The genes are TRBV20-1 and TRBJ1-2, with 8 bases fitting TRBD1. After removal of 6 bases from V and 2 bases from J, the junction contained 5 bases not matched to a gene. Germline V gene data show CDR1 as DFQATT and CDR2 as SNEGSKA (reference sequence). The CDR3 is 13 amino acids. The chain's CDR3 is CSAPGQENYGYTF. The CDR3 DNA reads as TGCAGTGCCCCGGGACAGGAAAACTATGGCTACACCTTC.

CDR3 coding DNA: TGTGCCAGCAGGAGCTTGGGACAGGGGACCTCACCCCTCCACTTT. Protein: CASRSLGQGTSPLHF. The J gene is TRBJ1-6, the V gene TRBV27, with 10 bases lining up with TRBD1. The germline V gene has CDR1 MNHEY and CDR2 SMNVEV (reference sequence). The ends lost 6 bases at V and 10 bases at J; junction bases unmatched: 9. The CDR3 is 15 residues long.

Written as DNA, the CDR3 is TGCAGTGCTAGGCCGCACACAGGGGCCTCCTACAATGAGCAGTTCTTC. Its protein product is CSARPHTGASYNEQFF. V gene TRBV20-1 combines with J gene TRBJ2-1; 7 bases agree with TRBD1. The CDR3 totals 16 residues. J gave up 0 bases and V 3 bases, and 8 bases lay outside the gene matches. The V gene's germline CDR1 is DFQATT and CDR2 SNEGSKA (reference sequence).

The genes are TRBV18 and TRBJ1-2, with TRBD1 as a possible D gene (5 bases). The CDR3 extends over 15 amino acids. V was clipped by 5 bases and J by 3 bases, with 16 bases between them. Germline CDR1 and CDR2: KGHSH and LQKENI. The CDR3 DNA reads TGTGCCAGCTCATCCGACAGTGATCCCTACTATGGCTACACCTTC. It codes for CASSSDSDPYYGYTF.

This chain uses TRBV19 with TRBJ2-7; 10 bases map to TRBD2. With 3 bases clipped from V and 2 bases from J, the junction kept 4 bases outside the gene matches. CDR1 LNHDA and CDR2 SQIVND come from the germline V gene (reference sequence). This CDR3 has 15 amino acids. The CDR3 loop reads CASSIVSGRAYEQYF. CDR3 sequence (DNA): TGTGCCAGTAGTATTGTGAGCGGGAGGGCCTACGAGCAGTACTTC.

This rearrangement joins TRBV6-2 or TRBV6-3 to TRBJ2-6; TRBD1 agrees at 7 bases. V was pared by 6 bases and J by 0 bases, with 11 bases of the junction left unmatched. The CDR3 is 18 amino acids. Germline lookup yields CDR1 MNHEY and CDR2 SVGEGT. The CDR3 DNA follows: TGTGCCAGCAGGCGCGCCGGGACAGCTCCCTCTGGGGCCAACGTCCTGACTTTC. Its translation: CASRRAGTAPSGANVLTF.

This chain joins TRBV25-1 and TRBJ1-6, with D uncertain. V was clipped by 3 bases and J by 11 bases, with 14 bases between them. Germline V gene sequence: CDR1 MGHDK, CDR2 SYGVNS. The CDR3 is made up of 14 amino acids. CDR3 sequence reads: CASSDVAEYPPLHF. DNA of the CDR3: TGTGCCAGCAGTGACGTAGCCGAATATCCACCCCTCCACTTT.

The chain carries TRBV19 and TRBJ1-5; D is ambiguous. Germline CDR1 LNHDA, CDR2 SQIVND (reference sequence). V was pared by 5 bases and J by 1 base, with 6 bases between. This CDR3 spans 13 amino acids. DNA for the CDR3: TGTGCCAGTAGTGAGGAGAGCAATCAGCCCCAGCATTTT. It encodes CASSEESNQPQHF.

Comment on this clonotype: A read error may be the cause here, since a much bigger clone is one base away. The chain couples TRBV27 to TRBJ1-2; 7 bases map to TRBD1. The CDR3 extends over 13 amino acids. Germline V gene data show CDR1 as MNHEY and CDR2 as SMNVEV (reference sequence). The CDR3: CATSQGQRYGYTF. The DNA of the CDR3 is TGTGCCACCAGTCAGGGACAGCGCTATGGCTACACCTTC.

This clonotype was seen ten or more times. The chain couples TRBV6-1 to TRBJ2-3; D is possibly TRBD1 (5 bases). Trimming took off 10 bases at V and 2 bases at J, with 16 bases between the two ends. Germline lookup yields CDR1 MNHNS and CDR2 SASEGT. This CDR3 contains 14 residues. The CDR3 protein is CATAQGGSTDTQYF. For the CDR3, the DNA is TGTGCCACCGCGCAGGGTGGATCCACAGATACGCAGTATTTT.

A word on this clonotype: This sequence may be a read error, since a much larger clone differs from it by one base. The V and J genes are TRBV5-1 and TRBJ2-4; D gene uncertain. The better agreement between TRBJ2-7 and the DNA end casts doubt on the J call. Germline CDR1 and CDR2: SGHRS and YFSETQ. The CDR3 is 13 residues long. The CDR3 bases are TGCGCCAGAAGCTTGGATCGGAATTACGAGCAGTACTTC. Its protein product is CARSLDRNYEQYF.

The sample holds many counts of this clonotype. The chain uses TRBV29-1 and TRBJ2-1; no firm D call. The CDR3 has 14 residues. Trimming took off 7 bases at V and 0 bases at J, with 13 bases between the two ends. Germline V gene lookup returns CDR1 SQVTM and CDR2 ANQGSEA. The CDR3 reads CSGADLSSYNEQFF. Written as DNA, the CDR3 is TGCAGCGGGGCGGACCTGAGCTCCTACAATGAGCAGTTCTTC.

This clonotype came up many times. The V gene is TRBV11-1, the J gene TRBJ1-6; weak D call: TRBD1 (6 bases). The CDR3 length is 15 residues. Germline V gene lookup returns CDR1 SGHAT and CDR2 FQDESV (reference sequence). The V end was cut by 5 bases, the J end by 7 bases, with 15 bases between. The CDR3 here is CASSRRTGANSPLHF. The CDR3 nucleotides read TGTGCCAGCAGCCGTCGTACGGGGGCGAATTCACCCCTCCACTTT.